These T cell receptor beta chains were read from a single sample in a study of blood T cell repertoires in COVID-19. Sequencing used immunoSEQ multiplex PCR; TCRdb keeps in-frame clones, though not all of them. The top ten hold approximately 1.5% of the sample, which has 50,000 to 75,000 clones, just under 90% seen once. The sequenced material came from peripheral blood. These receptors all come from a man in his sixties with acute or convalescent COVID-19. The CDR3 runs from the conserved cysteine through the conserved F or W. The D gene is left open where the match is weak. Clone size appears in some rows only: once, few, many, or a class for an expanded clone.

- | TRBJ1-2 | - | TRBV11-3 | TGTGCCAGCAGCCGTACGACCCCTCCATCGGGCTATGGCTACACCTTC | CASSRTTPPSGYGYTF
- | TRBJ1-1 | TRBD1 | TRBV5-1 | TGCGCCAGCAGCTTGGCTTCACAGGGGGCTGTCACTGAAGCTTTCTTT | CASSLASQGAVTEAFF
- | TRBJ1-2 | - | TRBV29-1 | TGCAGCGTTGAAGGAGTCGATGGCTACACCTTC | CSVEGVDGYTF
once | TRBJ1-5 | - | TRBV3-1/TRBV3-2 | TGTGCCAGCTCCCTTCTCGGGGGTCAGCCCCAGCATTTT | CASSLLGGQPQHF
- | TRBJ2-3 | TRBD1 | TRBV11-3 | TGTGCCAGCAGCTTAGATCTGGGACAGGGAACAGATACGCAGTATTTT | CASSLDLGQGTDTQYF
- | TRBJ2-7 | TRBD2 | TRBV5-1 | TGCGCCAGCGGTAGCGGGGGGTCCTACGAGCAGTACTTC | CASGSGGSYEQYF
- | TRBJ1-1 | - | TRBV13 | TGTGCCAGCAGCTTAGCGGGACTGACGAACACTGAAGCTTTCTTT | CASSLAGLTNTEAFF
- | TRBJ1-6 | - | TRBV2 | TGTGCCAGCAGCTCGGACGTAGGCAGGGGTGGATCACCCCTCCACTTT | CASSSDVGRGGSPLHF
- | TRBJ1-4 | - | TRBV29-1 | TGCAGCGTGGGGGGGGGAGTAGGTGAAAAACTGTTTTTT | CSVGGGVGEKLFF
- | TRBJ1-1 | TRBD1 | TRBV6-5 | TGTGCCAGCAGCCTAAGGGGGCGCGAAGCTTTCTTT | CASSLRGREAFF
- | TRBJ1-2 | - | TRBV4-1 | TGCGCCAGCAGCCAAGCGGCGGGTGGCGGCTACACCTTC | CASSQAAGGGYTF
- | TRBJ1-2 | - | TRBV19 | TGTGCCAGTAGTATAGATACAACCATCGAGTCACAGGTCTATGGCTACACCTTC | CASSIDTTIESQVYGYTF
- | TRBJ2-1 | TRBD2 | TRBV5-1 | TGCGCCAGCAGCTTCCGGTCAGCGGGGGGTTCCCATGAGCAGTTCTTC | CASSFRSAGGSHEQFF
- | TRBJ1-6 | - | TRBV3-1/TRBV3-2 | TGTGCCAGCAGCCAAGGATCTGGGGAGGAGGGTAATTCACCCCTCCACTTT | CASSQGSGEEGNSPLHF